This T cell receptor (beta chain) was obtained from a study of blood T cell repertoires in COVID-19. This clone appeared a single time. Method: immunoSEQ multiplex PCR; TCRdb's copy keeps in-frame clones and lacks some. Of approximately 250,000 clones listed, 65% to 90% are singletons. Seattle-derived patients entered the study during active infection and were followed longitudinally. Looked up from germline, CDR1 is LGHNA and CDR2 is YSLEER. This CDR3 is 19 amino acids long. With 0 bases removed from V and 6 bases from J, the gap between germline ends came to 26 bases. The sequenced material came from peripheral blood. This TCR was recovered from a man between 50 and 59 years old with COVID-19, enrolled during active disease. The J gene is TRBJ1-2, the V gene TRBV4-3; TRBD1 is a possible D gene (5 bases). The CDR3 protein is CASSQDGGAGSGRLHGYTF. CDR3 DNA sequence: TGCGCCAGCAGCCAAGATGGCGGTGCAGGGAGTGGGAGGTTACATGGCTACACCTTC.